Reported below is one T cell receptor (beta chain). No antigen is known for it. The data originate from a study of T cell responses to AZD1222 COVID-19 vaccine. Broader study findings: As reported, nearly half of all spike-specific TCRs target variant regions that are unmutated. The span of vaccine-associated CD4 TCRs extended across spike, with dominance at 160-218 and 743-854.

TCRdb keeps only in-frame clones here, not all; method: immunoSEQ multiplex PCR. This sample has around 130,000 clones, with 92% found just once. Material: peripheral blood, obtained 28 days after the second AZD1222 dose. The sequence came from an adult who received the AZD1222 COVID-19 vaccine.

DNA for the CDR3: TGTGCCAGCAGGGCCGGACAGGGGGCAGGTGAGCAGTTCTTC. It is translated as CASRAGQGAGEQFF. The genes are TRBV6-1 and TRBJ2-1; 11 nucleotides agree with TRBD1. Trimming took 6 bases from V and 9 from J; bases not matched to a gene: 7. The CDR3 runs 14 residues. Germline V gene lookup returns CDR1 MNHNS and CDR2 SASEGT.